This T cell receptor (beta chain) came from a study of cytomegalovirus exposure and HLA in healthy donors. The V gene end was trimmed by 6 bases and the J gene end by 3 bases; junction bases not matched to a gene: 10. CDR3 length: 15 residues. Looked up from germline, CDR1 is LNHDA and CDR2 is SQIVND (reference sequence). Study findings and constraints: Three chains tied to CMV proved CMV antigen-specific in vitro.

As regards this clone: Its antigen is unidentified.

Measured with immunoSEQ multiplex PCR; TCRdb has only the in-frame clones, and not every one. The table has fewer than 200,000 clones, about 89% seen once. The gene calls are TRBV19 and TRBJ2-7; 8 bases are shared with TRBD1. The specimen sequenced was PBMCs. This receptor was taken from a man younger than 45 in good health and CMV-seropositive. CDR3 coding DNA: TGTGCCAGTAGGTCGTCAGGACAGGGAATCTACGAGCAGTACTTC. Its translation is CASRSSGQGIYEQYF. Together with reference TRBV19 and TRBJ2-7, the CDR3 gives the full variable domain: DGGITQSPKYLFRKEGQNVTLSCEQNLNHDAMYWYRQDPGQGLRLIYYSQIVNDFQKGDIAEGYSVSREKKESFPLTVTSAQKNPTAFYLCASRSSGQGIYEQYFGPGTRLTVT.